Below, 3 T cell receptor beta chains from the same sample are listed, as sequenced in a study of T cells in localized non-small cell lung cancer. Some clones are missing from TCRdb's copy, which holds only in-frame ones; the method was immunoSEQ multiplex PCR. The repertoire holds about 77,000 clones, approximately 90% seen once, with 20% in the top ten. This specimen consisted of peripheral blood, obtained before any cancer treatment. The receptors here all came from a woman between 40 and 69 years old with stage I squamous cell lung carcinoma.

The chain is built from TRBV7-9 and TRBJ2-3; TRBD2 agrees at 8 bases. This CDR3 is built from 14 residues. The V gene's germline CDR1 is SEHNR and CDR2 FQNEAQ (reference sequence). V shed 2 bases and J 4 bases; nucleotides not matched to a gene: 2. DNA for the CDR3: TGTGCCAGCAGCTTAACTAGCGGCCCAGATACGCAGTATTTT. This sequence encodes CASSLTSGPDTQYF. Using reference TRBV7-9 and TRBJ2-3 for the parts outside the CDR3, the full variable domain is DTGVSQNPRHKITKRGQNVTFRCDPISEHNRLYWYRQTLGQGPEFLTYFQNEAQLEKSRLLSDRFSAERPKGSFSTLEIQRTEQGDSAMYLCASSLTSGPDTQYFGPGTRLTVL.

The J gene is TRBJ2-5, the V gene TRBV21-1; TRBD2 is the table's D call and was not checked against the DNA. TRBV21-1 is a documented pseudogene. CDR3 length equals 13 residues. CDR3 residues: CASTPREGETQYF. CDR3 DNA: TGTGCCAGCACCCCACGGGAGGGAGAGACCCAGTACTTC.

The V call is TRBV19, the J call TRBJ1-5; no clear D. The CDR3 loop spans 13 amino acids. Trimming stripped 5 bases from V and 1 base from J, with 6 bases between. The germline V gene encodes CDR1 LNHDA and CDR2 SQIVND (reference sequence). CDR3 coding DNA: TGTGCCAGTAGTTTTACAAGCAATCAGCCCCAGCATTTT. This gives the protein CASSFTSNQPQHF.